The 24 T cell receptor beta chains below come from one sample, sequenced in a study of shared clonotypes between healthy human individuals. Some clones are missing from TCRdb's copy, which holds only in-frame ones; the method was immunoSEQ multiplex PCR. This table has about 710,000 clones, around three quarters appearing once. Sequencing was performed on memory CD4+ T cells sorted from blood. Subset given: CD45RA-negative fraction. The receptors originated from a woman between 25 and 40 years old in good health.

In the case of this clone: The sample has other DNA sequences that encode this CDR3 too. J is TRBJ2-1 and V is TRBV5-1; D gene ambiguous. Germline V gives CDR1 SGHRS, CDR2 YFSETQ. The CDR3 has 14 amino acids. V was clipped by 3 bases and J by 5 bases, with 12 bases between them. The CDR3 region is CASSSTGSHNEQFF. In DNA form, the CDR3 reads TGCGCCAGCAGCTCCACCGGTTCCCACAATGAGCAGTTCTTC.

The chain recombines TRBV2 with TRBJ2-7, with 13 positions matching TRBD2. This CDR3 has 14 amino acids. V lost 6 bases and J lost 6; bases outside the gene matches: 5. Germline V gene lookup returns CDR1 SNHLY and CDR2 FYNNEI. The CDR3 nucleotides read TGTGCCAGCAGGCGGACTAGCGGGAGTGTCGAGCAGTACTTC. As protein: CASRRTSGSVEQYF.

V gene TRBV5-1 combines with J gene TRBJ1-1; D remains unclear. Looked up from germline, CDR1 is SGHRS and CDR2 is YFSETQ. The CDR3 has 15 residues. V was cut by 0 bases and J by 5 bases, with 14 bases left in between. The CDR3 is CASSLEFGEWTEAFF. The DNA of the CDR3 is TGCGCCAGCAGCTTGGAATTCGGGGAATGGACTGAAGCTTTCTTT.

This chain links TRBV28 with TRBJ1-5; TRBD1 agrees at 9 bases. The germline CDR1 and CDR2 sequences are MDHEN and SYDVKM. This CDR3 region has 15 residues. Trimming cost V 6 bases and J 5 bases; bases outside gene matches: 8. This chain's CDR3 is CASSRGDRDYQPQHF. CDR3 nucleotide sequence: TGTGCCAGCAGCCGTGGGGACAGGGACTATCAGCCCCAGCATTTT.

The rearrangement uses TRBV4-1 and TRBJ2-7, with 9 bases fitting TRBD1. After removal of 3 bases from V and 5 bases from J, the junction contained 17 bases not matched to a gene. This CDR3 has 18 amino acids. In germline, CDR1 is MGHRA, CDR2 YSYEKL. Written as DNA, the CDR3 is TGCGCCAGCAGCCAGGGGACAGGGTATTTTCTAGGTCGGGACGAGCAGTACTTC. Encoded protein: CASSQGTGYFLGRDEQYF.

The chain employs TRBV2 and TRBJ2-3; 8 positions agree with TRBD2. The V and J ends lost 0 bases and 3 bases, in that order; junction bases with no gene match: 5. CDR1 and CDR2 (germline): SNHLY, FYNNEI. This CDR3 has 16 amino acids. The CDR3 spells CASSEAGVAGTDTQYF. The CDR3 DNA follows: TGTGCCAGCAGTGAAGCGGGGGTAGCGGGAACAGATACGCAGTATTTT. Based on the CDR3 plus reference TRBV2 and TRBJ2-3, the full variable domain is EPEVTQTPSHQVTQMGQEVILRCVPISNHLYFYWYRQILGQKVEFLVSFYNNEISEKSEIFDDQFSVERPDGSNFTLKIRSTKLEDSAMYFCASSEAGVAGTDTQYFGPGTRLTVL.

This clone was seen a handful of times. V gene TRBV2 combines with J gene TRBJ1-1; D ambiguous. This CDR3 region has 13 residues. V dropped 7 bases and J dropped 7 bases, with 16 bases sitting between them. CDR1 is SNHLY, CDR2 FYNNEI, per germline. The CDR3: CASNPQGVDEAFF. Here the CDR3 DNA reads TGTGCCAGCAATCCCCAAGGTGTTGATGAAGCTTTCTTT.

For the CDR3, the DNA is TGTGCCAGCAGCCAAGCGCCCTTTTTAAGCTCCTACGAGCAGTACTTC. It specifies CASSQAPFLSSYEQYF. The V gene is TRBV4-2, the J gene TRBJ2-7; no clear D gene. Trimming removed 1 base from V and 0 bases from J, with 13 bases in between. Germline CDR1 is LGHNA and CDR2 is YNFKEQ. The length of the CDR3 is 16 residues.

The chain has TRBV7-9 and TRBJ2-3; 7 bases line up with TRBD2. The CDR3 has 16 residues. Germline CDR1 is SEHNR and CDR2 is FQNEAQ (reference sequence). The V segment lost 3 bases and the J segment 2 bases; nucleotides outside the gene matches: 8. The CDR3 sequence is CASSLAGAGTTDTQYF. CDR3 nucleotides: TGTGCCAGCAGCTTGGCGGGAGCCGGGACCACAGATACGCAGTATTTT.

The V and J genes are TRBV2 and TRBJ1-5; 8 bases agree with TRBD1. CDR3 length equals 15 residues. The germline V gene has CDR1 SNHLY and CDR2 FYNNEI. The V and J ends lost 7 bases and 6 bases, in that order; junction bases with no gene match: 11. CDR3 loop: CASTPGQGRGQPQHF. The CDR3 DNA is TGTGCCAGCACCCCTGGACAGGGAAGGGGTCAGCCCCAGCATTTT.

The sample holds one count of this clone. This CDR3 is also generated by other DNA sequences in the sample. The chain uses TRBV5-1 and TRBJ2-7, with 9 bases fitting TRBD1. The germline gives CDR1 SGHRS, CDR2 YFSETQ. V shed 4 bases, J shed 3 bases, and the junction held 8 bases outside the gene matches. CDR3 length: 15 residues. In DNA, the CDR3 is TGCGCCAGCAGCCTAGCCGGGACAGGGAACTACGAGCAGTACTTC. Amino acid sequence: CASSLAGTGNYEQYF.

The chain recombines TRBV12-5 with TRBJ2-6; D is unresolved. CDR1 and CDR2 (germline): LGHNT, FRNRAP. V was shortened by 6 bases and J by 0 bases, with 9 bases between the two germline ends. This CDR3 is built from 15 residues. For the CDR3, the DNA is TGTGCTAGTGGGCTTTGGAGCTCTGGGGCCAACGTCCTGACTTTC. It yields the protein CASGLWSSGANVLTF.

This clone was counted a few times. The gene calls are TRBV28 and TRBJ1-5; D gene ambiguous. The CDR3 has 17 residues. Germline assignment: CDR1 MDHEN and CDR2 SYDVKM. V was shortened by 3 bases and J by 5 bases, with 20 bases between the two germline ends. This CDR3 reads CASSFVLGSDLYQPQHF. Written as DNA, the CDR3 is TGTGCCAGCAGTTTCGTACTTGGGTCGGACCTATATCAGCCCCAGCATTTT.

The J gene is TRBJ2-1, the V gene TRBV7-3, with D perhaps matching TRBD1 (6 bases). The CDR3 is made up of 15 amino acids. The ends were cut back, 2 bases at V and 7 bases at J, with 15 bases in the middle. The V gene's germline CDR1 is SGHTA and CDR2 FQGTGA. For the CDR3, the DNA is TGTGCCAGCAGCTTATTGACAGGAACGATAAATGAGCAGTTCTTC. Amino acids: CASSLLTGTINEQFF.

CDR3 DNA sequence: TGTGCCAGCAGGGCACGTCCAGGTTCTGAAGCTTTCTTT. It is translated as CASRARPGSEAFF. V and J are TRBV5-5 and TRBJ1-1; D gene ambiguous. The germline gives CDR1 SGHKS, CDR2 YYEKEE (reference sequence). CDR3 length: 13 amino acids. Trimming took off 5 bases at V and 6 bases at J, with 14 bases between the two ends.

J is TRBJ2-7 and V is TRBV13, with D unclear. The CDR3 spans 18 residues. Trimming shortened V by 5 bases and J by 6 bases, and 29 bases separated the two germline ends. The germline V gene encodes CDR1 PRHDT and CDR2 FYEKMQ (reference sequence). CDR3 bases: TGTGCCAGCAGCATTGCGGTCTTCGGCTCCTTCGAAGTGGGCGAGCAGTACTTC. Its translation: CASSIAVFGSFEVGEQYF. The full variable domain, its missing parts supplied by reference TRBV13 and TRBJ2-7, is AAGVIQSPRHLIKEKRETATLKCYPIPRHDTVYWYQQGPGQDPQFLISFYEKMQSDKGSIPDRFSAQQFSDYHSELNMSSLELGDSALYFCASSIAVFGSFEVGEQYFGPGTRLTVT.

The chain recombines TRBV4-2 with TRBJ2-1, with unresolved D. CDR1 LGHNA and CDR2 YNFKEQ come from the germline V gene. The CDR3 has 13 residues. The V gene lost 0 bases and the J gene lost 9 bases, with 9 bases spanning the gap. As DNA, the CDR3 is TGTGCCAGCAGCCAAGATTACTTCGCTGAGCAGTTCTTC. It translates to CASSQDYFAEQFF.

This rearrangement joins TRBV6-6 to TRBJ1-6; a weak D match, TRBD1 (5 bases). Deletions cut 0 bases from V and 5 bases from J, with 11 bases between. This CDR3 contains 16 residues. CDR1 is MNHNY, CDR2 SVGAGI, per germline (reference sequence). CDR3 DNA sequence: TGTGCCAGCAGTTACTCCAGGGACCGAGATAATTCACCCCTCCACTTT. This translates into CASSYSRDRDNSPLHF.

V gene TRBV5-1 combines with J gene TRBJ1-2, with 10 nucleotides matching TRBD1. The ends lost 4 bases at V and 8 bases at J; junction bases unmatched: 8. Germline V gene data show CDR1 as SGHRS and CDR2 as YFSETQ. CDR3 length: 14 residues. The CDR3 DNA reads TGCGCCAGCAGCCCGGGACAGGGGTTTCGGGGCTACACCTTC. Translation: CASSPGQGFRGYTF. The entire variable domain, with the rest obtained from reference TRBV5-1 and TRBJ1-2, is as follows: KAGVTQTPRYLIKTRGQQVTLSCSPISGHRSVSWYQQTPGQGLQFLFEYFSETQRNKGNFPGRFSGRQFSNSRSEMNVSTLELGDSALYLCASSPGQGFRGYTFGSGTRLTVV.

The CDR3 DNA is TGTGCCATCAGTCCGGGACAGGGGATTGAGACCCAGTACTTC. It specifies CAISPGQGIETQYF. The J gene is TRBJ2-5, the V gene TRBV10-3; the match to TRBD1 covers 10 bases. Germline lookup yields CDR1 ENHRY and CDR2 SYGVKD. V lost 5 bases, J lost 5 bases, and 5 bases stayed unmatched. The CDR3 consists of 14 residues.

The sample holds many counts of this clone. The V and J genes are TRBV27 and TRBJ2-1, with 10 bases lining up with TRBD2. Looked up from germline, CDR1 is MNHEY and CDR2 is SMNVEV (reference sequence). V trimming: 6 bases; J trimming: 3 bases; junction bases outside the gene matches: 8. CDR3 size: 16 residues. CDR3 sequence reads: CASSGSGRPIYNEQFF. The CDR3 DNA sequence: TGTGCCAGCAGCGGTAGCGGGAGGCCCATCTACAATGAGCAGTTCTTC.

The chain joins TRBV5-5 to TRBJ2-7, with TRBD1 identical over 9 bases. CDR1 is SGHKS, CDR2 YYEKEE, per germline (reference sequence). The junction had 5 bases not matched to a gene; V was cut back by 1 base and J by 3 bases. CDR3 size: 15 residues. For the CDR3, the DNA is TGTGCCAGCAGCTTGTTGTGGGACAGGGTCTACGAGCAGTACTTC. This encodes CASSLLWDRVYEQYF. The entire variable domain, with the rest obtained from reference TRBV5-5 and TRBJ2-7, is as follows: DAGVTQSPTHLIKTRGQQVTLRCSPISGHKSVSWYQQVLGQGPQFIFQYYEKEERGRGNFPDRFSARQFPNYSSELNVNALLLGDSALYLCASSLLWDRVYEQYFGPGTRLTVT.

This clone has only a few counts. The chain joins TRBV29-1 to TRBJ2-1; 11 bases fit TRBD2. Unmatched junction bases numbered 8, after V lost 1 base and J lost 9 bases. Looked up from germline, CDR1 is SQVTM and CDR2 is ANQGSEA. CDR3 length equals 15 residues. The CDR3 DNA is TGCAGCGTTGAAGGGCCTAGCGGGAGGACTAGTGAGCAGTTCTTC. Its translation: CSVEGPSGRTSEQFF.

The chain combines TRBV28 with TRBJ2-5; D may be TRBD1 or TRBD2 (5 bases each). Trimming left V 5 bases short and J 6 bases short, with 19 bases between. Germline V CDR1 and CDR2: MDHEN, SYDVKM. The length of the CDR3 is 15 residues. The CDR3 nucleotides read TGTGCCAGCAGTCCGAGAGGGACGGGAAAGAAGACCCAGTACTTC. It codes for CASSPRGTGKKTQYF.